The entry below gives a single T cell receptor beta chain sequence along with its context. Antigen: not known. A clone one base away is much larger, so this may be a read error. Germline CDR1 and CDR2: SEHNR and FQNEAQ (reference sequence). The CDR3 contains 13 residues. The sample is drawn from a study of T cells in Graves' hyperthyroidism and ophthalmopathy. Whole-study findings and limits: Within blood appeared most thyroid clonotypes that had expanded above 0.001. Ophthalmopathy could be told apart from stable hyperthyroidism with a 13 V-J model.

TCR beta CDR3 region amplification was performed from RNA transcripts. TCR CDR3 underwent first-round RT-PCR with the HTBI primer set. Via MiXCR, TCRdb re-called the multiplex PCR reads, giving one row per CDR3 protein. The table lists hundreds of thousands of distinct CDR3 sequences, more than 30% of them singletons. Patients were excluded for uncontrolled infection, other autoimmune disease, pregnancy or lactation. Diagnoses were made from clinical symptoms, serum measures (thyroxine and TRAb), thyroid ultrasound and orbital computed tomography. The sample was blood. This TCR came from a man aged 18 to 29 with Graves' hyperthyroidism. This chain connects TRBV7-9 to TRBJ2-7; D gene ambiguous. The CDR3 is CASSPLRVDERYF. The CDR3, as DNA: TGTGCCAGCAGCCCCTTACGGGTCGACGAGCGGTACTTC.